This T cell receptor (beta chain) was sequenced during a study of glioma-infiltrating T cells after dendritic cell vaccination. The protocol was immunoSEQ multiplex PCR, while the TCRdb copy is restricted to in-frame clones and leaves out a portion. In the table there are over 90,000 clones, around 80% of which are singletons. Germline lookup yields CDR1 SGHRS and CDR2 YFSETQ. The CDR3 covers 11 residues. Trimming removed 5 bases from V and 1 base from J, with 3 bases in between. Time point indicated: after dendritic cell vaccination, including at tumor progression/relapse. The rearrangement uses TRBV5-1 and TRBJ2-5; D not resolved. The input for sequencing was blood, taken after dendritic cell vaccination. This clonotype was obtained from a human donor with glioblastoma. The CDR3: CASRLQETQYF. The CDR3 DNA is TGCGCCAGCAGACTCCAAGAGACCCAGTACTTC.